The clone carrying this T cell receptor beta chain turned up a few times. The CDR3 length is 13 residues. The ends were cut back, 8 bases at V and 3 bases at J, with 16 bases in the middle. Per germline, CDR1 SQVTM and CDR2 ANQGSEA. The sample comes from a study of blood T cell repertoires in COVID-19. As for the study in general: COVID-19 samples, acute and convalescent, were from the United States, Italy and Spain. Sources were T cells, B-cell-depleted T cells, or PBMCs; the material itself was cDNA or gDNA.

The authors' processing: Reference gene primer amplification in the assay estimated nucleated cell counts. Repertoires were generated with immunoSEQ multiplex PCR, while TCRdb's copy carries only in-frame clones and drops some. D and trimming come from the DNA, and the V and J calls and clone size come from that table. The profile shows some 320,000 clones, roughly 88% of them singletons. The chain has TRBV29-1 and TRBJ1-1; D call uncertain. The sequencing sample was made of peripheral blood. This TCR was recovered from a woman aged 30 to 39 who had recovered from COVID-19. The CDR3 loop reads CSSATGGYTEAFF. CDR3 DNA: TGCAGCTCCGCCACGGGAGGGTACACTGAAGCTTTCTTT.